This T cell receptor beta chain came from a study of cytomegalovirus exposure and HLA in healthy donors. The CDR3 totals 13 residues. From germline, CDR1 is SEHNR and CDR2 FQNEAQ (reference sequence). Amplification used 60 Vbeta primers and 13 Jbeta primers. Sequenced by immunoSEQ multiplex PCR; TCRdb stores in-frame clones only, minus some. This sample has 100,000 to 150,000 clones, with 80% found just once. The specimen was PBMCs. The sequence came from a female donor in good health and CMV-seronegative. The chain has TRBV7-9 and TRBJ2-5; D is possibly TRBD2 (6 bases). Judging by the DNA end, TRBJ2-7 fits better; the J call may be wrong. As DNA, the CDR3 is TGTGCCAGCAGTCGCGGGGCTGATTACGAGCAGTACTTC. Translated, it gives CASSRGADYEQYF.